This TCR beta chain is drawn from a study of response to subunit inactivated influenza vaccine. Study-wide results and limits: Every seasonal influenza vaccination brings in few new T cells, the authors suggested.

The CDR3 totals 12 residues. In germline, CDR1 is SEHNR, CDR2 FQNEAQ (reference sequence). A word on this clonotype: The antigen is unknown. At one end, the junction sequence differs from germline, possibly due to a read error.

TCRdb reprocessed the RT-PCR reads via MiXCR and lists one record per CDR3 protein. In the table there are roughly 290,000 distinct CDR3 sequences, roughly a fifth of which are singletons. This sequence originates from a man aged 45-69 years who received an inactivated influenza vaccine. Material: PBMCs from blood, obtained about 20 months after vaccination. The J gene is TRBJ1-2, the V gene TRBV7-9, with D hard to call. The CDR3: CASSSQNSGSSF. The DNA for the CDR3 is TGTGCCAGCAGCTCTCAGAACTCGGGCAGCAGCTTC.